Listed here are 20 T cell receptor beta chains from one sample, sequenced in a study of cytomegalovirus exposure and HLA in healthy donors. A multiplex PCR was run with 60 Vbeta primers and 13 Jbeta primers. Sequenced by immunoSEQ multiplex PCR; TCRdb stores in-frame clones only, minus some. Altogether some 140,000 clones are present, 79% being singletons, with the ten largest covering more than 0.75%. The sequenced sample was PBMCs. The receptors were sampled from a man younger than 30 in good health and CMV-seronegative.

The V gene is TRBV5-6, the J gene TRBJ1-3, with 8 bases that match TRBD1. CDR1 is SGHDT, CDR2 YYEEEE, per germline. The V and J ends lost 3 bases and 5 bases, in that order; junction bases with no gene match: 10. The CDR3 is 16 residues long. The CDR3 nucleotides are TGTGCCAGCAGCTACCGAGCAGGGACAGGCAGAAACACCATATATTTT. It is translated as CASSYRAGTGRNTIYF.

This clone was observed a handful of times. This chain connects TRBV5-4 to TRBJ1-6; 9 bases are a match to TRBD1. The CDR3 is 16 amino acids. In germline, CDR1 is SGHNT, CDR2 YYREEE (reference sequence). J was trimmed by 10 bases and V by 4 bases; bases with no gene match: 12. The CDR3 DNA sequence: TGTGCCAGCAGCCATGGACAGGGGATAGGTAGCTCACCCCTCCACTTT. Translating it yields CASSHGQGIGSSPLHF.

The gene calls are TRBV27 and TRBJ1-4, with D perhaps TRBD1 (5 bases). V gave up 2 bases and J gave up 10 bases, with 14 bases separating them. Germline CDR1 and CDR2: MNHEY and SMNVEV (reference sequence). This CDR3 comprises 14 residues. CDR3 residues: CASSLGRGDVKLFF. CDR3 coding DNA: TGTGCCAGCAGTTTAGGTCGGGGGGACGTAAAACTGTTTTTT.

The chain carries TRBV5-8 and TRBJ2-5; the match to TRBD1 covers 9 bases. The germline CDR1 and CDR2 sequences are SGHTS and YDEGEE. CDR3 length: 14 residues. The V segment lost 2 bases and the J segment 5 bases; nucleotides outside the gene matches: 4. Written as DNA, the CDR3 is TGTGCCAGCAGCTTACAGGGGGCTTTGGAGACCCAGTACTTC. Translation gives CASSLQGALETQYF.

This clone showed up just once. The CDR3 coding sequence is TGTGCCAGCAGCCAAGATAGTTGGGCAATTCAGTACTTC. Translation gives CASSQDSWAIQYF. The chain carries TRBV14 and TRBJ2-7; D ambiguous. Trimming took off 0 bases at V and 10 bases at J, with 13 bases between the two ends. Germline CDR1 is SGHDN and CDR2 is FVKESK. The CDR3 runs 13 residues.

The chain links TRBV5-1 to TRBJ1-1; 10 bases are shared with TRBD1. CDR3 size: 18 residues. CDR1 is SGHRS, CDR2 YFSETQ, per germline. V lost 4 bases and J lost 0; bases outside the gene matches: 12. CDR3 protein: CASSPPRDRGKMNTEAFF. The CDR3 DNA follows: TGCGCCAGCAGCCCTCCCCGGGACAGGGGAAAAATGAACACTGAAGCTTTCTTT.

The CDR3 nucleotides are TGTGCCAGCAAGGGGGGACAGGGGGCGCCTTCTGACTATAATTCACCCCTCCACTTT. Its translation: CASKGGQGAPSDYNSPLHF. V gene TRBV21-1 combines with J gene TRBJ1-6; TRBD1, as called in the table, went unchecked against the DNA. TRBV21-1 is a pseudogene locus. The CDR3 has 19 residues.

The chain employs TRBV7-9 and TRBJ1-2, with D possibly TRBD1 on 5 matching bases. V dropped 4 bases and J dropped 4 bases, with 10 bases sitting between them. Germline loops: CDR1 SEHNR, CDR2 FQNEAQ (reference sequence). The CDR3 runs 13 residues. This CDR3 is CASSSTRAYGYTF. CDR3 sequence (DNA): TGTGCCAGCAGCTCTACCAGGGCCTATGGCTACACCTTC.

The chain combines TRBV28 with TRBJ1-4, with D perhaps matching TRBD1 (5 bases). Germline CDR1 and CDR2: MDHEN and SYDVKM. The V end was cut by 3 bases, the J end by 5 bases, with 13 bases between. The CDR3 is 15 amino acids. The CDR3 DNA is TGTGCCAGCAGTTTCTGGGGCACCCTAAATGAAAAACTGTTTTTT. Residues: CASSFWGTLNEKLFF.

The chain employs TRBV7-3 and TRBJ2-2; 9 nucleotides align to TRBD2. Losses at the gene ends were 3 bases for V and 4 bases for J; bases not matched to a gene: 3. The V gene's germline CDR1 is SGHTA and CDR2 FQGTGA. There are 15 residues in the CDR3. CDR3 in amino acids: CASSLRGGFTGELFF. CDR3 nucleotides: TGTGCCAGCAGCTTGCGGGGGGGTTTCACCGGGGAGCTGTTTTTT.

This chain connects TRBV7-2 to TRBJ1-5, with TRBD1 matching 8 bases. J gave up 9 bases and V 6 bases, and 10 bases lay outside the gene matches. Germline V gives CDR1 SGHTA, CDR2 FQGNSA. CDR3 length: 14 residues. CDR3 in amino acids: CASSYDRGPWPQHF. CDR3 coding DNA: TGTGCCAGCAGTTACGACAGGGGCCCGTGGCCCCAGCATTTT. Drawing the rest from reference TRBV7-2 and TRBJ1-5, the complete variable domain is GAGVSQSPSNKVTEKGKDVELRCDPISGHTALYWYRQSLGQGLEFLIYFQGNSAPDKSGLPSDRFSAERTGGSVSTLTIQRTQQEDSAVYLCASSYDRGPWPQHFGDGTRLSIL.

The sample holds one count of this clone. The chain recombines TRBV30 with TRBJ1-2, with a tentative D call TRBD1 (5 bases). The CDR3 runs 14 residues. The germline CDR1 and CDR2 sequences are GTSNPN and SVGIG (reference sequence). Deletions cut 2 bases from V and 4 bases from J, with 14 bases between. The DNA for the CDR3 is TGTGCCTGGAGTATCCCAGGGTGGTCCTATGGCTACACCTTC. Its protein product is CAWSIPGWSYGYTF.

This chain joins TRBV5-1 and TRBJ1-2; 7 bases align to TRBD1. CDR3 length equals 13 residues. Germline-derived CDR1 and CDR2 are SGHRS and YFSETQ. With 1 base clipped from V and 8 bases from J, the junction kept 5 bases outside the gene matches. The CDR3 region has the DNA TGCGCCAGCAGCTTGACAGGGGCGCGCGGCTACACCTTC. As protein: CASSLTGARGYTF.

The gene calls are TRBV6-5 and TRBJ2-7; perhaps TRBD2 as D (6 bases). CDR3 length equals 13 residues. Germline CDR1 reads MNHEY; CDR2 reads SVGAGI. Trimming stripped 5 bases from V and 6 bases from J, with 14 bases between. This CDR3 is CASSTGREVEQYF. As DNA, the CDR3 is TGTGCCAGCAGTACAGGCAGGGAGGTCGAGCAGTACTTC.

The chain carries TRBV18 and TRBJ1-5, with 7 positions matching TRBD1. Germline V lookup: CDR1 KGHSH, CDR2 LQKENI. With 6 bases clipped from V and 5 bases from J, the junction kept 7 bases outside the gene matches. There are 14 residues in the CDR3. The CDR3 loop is CASSAGGQDQPQHF. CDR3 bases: TGTGCCAGCTCTGCCGGTGGACAGGATCAGCCCCAGCATTTT.

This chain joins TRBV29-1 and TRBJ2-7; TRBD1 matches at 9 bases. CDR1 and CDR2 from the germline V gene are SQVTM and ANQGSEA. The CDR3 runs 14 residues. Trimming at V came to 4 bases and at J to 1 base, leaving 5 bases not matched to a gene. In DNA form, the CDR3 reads TGCAGCGTTGCCGGGACAGGGACGTCCTACGAGCAGTACTTC. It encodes CSVAGTGTSYEQYF.

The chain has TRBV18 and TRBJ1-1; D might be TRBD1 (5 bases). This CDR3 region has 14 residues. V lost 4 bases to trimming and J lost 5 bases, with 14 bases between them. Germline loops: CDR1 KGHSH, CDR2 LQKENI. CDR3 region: CASSLWPGRTEAFF. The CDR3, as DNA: TGTGCCAGCTCACTGTGGCCAGGGAGGACTGAAGCTTTCTTT.

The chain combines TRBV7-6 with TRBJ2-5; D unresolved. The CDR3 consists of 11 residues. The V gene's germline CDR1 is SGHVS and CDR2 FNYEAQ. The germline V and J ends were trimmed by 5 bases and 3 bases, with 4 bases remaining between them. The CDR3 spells CASSPKETQYF. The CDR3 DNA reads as TGTGCCAGCAGCCCTAAAGAGACCCAGTACTTC.

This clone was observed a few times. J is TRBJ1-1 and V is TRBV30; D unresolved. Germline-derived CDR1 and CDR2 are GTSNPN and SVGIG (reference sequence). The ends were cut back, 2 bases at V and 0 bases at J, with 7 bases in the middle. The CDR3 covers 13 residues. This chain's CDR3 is CAWSLTLNTEAFF. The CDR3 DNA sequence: TGTGCCTGGAGTCTGACTTTGAACACTGAAGCTTTCTTT. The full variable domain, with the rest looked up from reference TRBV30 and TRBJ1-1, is SQTIHQWPATLVQPVGSPLSLECTVEGTSNPNLYWYRQAAGRGLQLLFYSVGIGQISSEVPQNLSASRPQDRQFILSSKKLLLSDSGFYLCAWSLTLNTEAFFGQGTRLTVV.

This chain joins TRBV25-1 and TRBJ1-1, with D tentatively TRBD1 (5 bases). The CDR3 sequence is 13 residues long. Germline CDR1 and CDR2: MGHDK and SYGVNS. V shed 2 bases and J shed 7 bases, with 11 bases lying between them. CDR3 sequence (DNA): TGTGCCAGCAGTGAAAAAGGGGACTGTGAAGCTTTCTTT. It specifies CASSEKGDCEAFF.